This is a list of T cell receptor beta chains from one sample in a study of Graves' ophthalmopathy and Graves' hyperthyroidism. In TCRdb, the multiplex PCR reads were re-called with MiXCR into one record per CDR3 protein. The sample yields around 340,000 distinct CDR3 sequences, around a sixth seen once. The specimen was peripheral blood. These receptors were collected from an adult man with Graves' ophthalmopathy. The CDR3 runs from the conserved cysteine through the conserved F or W. D genes are given only for firm matches. Only some rows state a clone size, as once, few, many or a class for expanded clones.

j_call v_call clone_size d_call cdr3_aa cdr3_nt
TRBJ2-5 TRBV5-1 few TRBD2 CASSPAGLAGGWQETQYF TGCGCCAGCAGCCCGGCGGGACTAGCGGGAGGATGGCAAGAGACCCAGTACTTC
TRBJ2-7 TRBV4-2 many TRBD1 CASSQVGDRDPYEQYF TGTGCCAGCAGCCAAGTTGGGGACAGGGACCCATACGAGCAGTACTTC
TRBJ1-2 TRBV6-2/TRBV6-3 many - CASTKEGNYGYTF TGTGCCAGCACCAAGGAGGGTAACTATGGCTACACCTTC
TRBJ2-5 TRBV5-1 many - CASSLGLQTQYF TGCGCCAGCAGCTTGGGACTCCAGACCCAGTACTTC
TRBJ2-1 TRBV10-3 - - CATNPGWVGNEQFF TGTGCCACCAACCCAGGCTGGGTCGGCAATGAGCAGTTCTTC
TRBJ1-1 TRBV5-5 many TRBD1 CASSFLTGAMNTEAFF TGTGCCAGCAGCTTTTTAACAGGGGCCATGAACACTGAAGCTTTCTTT
TRBJ2-7 TRBV14 many - CASSQVPNEQYF TGTGCCAGCAGCCAAGTTCCCAACGAGCAGTACTTC
TRBJ1-1 TRBV20-1 many - CSAREPGQGMNTEAFF TGCAGTGCTAGGGAACCGGGACAAGGGATGAACACTGAAGCTTTCTTT
TRBJ1-2 TRBV28 - - CASSRAVRQNYGYIF TGTGCCAGCAGCCGTGCCGTACGGCAGAACTATGGCTACATCTTC
TRBJ2-7 TRBV29-1 many TRBD1 CSVRRTGEFYEQYF TGCAGCGTTCGAAGGACAGGGGAGTTCTACGAGCAGTACTTC
TRBJ1-1 TRBV5-1 many - CASSALRAGTEAFF TGCGCCAGCAGCGCTCTCAGGGCCGGCACTGAAGCTTTCTTT
TRBJ1-1 TRBV28 many TRBD1 CASSSPTGTMNTEAFF TGTGCCAGCAGTTCGCCGACAGGGACCATGAACACTGAAGCTTTCTTT
TRBJ2-7 TRBV5-1 many TRBD2 CASSFTGTSGLSYEQYF TGCGCCAGCAGCTTCACCGGGACTAGCGGGTTAAGTTACGAGCAGTACTTC
TRBJ2-7 TRBV6-1 many - CASSERVYEQYF TGTGCCAGCAGTGAACGCGTATACGAGCAGTACTTC
TRBJ1-6 TRBV6-1 - TRBD1 CASRGRGAVSDSPLHF TGTGCCAGCAGGGGCAGGGGGGCGGTGAGCGATTCACCCCTCCACTTT
TRBJ2-7 TRBV4-1 many TRBD2 CASSQDSGGALEQYF TGCGCCAGCAGCCAAGACAGCGGGGGGGCCCTCGAGCAGTACTTC
TRBJ2-2 TRBV12-3/TRBV12-4 many TRBD1 CASKGALTGELFF TGTGCCAGCAAGGGGGCGCTTACCGGGGAGCTGTTTTTT
TRBJ2-5 TRBV6-6 many TRBD1 CASSRGQGSLETQYF TGTGCCAGCAGCAGAGGACAGGGAAGTTTAGAGACCCAGTACTTC
TRBJ2-7 TRBV19 many - CASSIEPGLYYEQYF TGTGCCAGTAGTATTGAACCGGGACTGTACTACGAGCAGTACTTC
TRBJ2-7 TRBV18 many TRBD1 CASSPDGDSPEQYF TGTGCCAGCTCACCCGACGGGGACAGCCCCGAGCAGTACTTC
TRBJ2-5 TRBV18 many TRBD1 CASSRQGSRETQYF TGTGCCAGCTCACGACAGGGGTCGCGGGAGACCCAGTACTTC
TRBJ1-3 TRBV30 - - CAWNPGQRISSGNTIYF TGTGCCTGGAACCCCGGACAGAGGATTAGCTCTGGAAACACCATATATTTT
TRBJ2-7 TRBV29-1 many - CSVEIQEHYEQYF TGCAGCGTTGAAATCCAGGAACACTACGAGCAGTACTTC
TRBJ2-5 TRBV7-3 many - CASSLDGSEETQYF TGTGCCAGCAGCTTAGACGGCTCGGAAGAGACCCAGTACTTC
TRBJ2-5 TRBV12-5 many - CASGYALDLGQETQYF TGTGCTAGTGGTTACGCGCTAGATCTCGGCCAAGAGACCCAGTACTTC
TRBJ2-7 TRBV12-3/TRBV12-4 many TRBD1 CASSGTGGPEQYF TGTGCCAGCTCGGGGACAGGGGGACCCGAGCAGTACTTC
TRBJ1-2 TRBV19 few TRBD1 CASTTGQGAPRGYTF TGTGCCAGTACTACGGGACAGGGGGCGCCGAGGGGCTACACCTTC
TRBJ1-1 TRBV30 many - CALHGTRGTLNTEAFF TGTGCCCTACACGGGACCCGGGGGACTCTGAACACTGAAGCTTTCTTT
TRBJ1-5 TRBV28 - TRBD1 CASSAGTVNQPQHF TGTGCCAGCAGTGCCGGGACAGTCAATCAGCCCCAGCATTTT
TRBJ2-3 TRBV28 many - CASSYSGAFTDTQYF TGTGCCAGCAGCTATTCGGGGGCTTTTACAGATACGCAGTATTTT
TRBJ1-1 TRBV7-2 many TRBD1 CASSTAGGETEAFF TGTGCCAGCAGCACGGCAGGGGGCGAGACTGAAGCTTTCTTT
TRBJ1-2 TRBV10-2 - - CASSESRDGGYTF TGCGCCAGCAGTGAGAGCAGGGATGGTGGCTACACCTTC
TRBJ1-2 TRBV20-1 many - CSARDNRVKGYTF TGCAGTGCTAGAGACAACAGGGTGAAGGGCTACACCTTC
TRBJ2-7 TRBV6-1 many - CASSEGYQSSYEQYF TGTGCCAGCAGTGAAGGATATCAGAGCTCCTACGAGCAGTACTTC
TRBJ2-7 TRBV20-1 many - CSASGYEQYF TGCAGTGCCAGCGGGTACGAGCAGTACTTC
TRBJ2-7 TRBV6-1 - TRBD1 CASTGTGESYEQYF TGTGCCAGCACGGGGACAGGGGAATCCTACGAGCAGTACTTC
TRBJ2-5 TRBV7-2 many - CASSLSGTNQETQYF TGTGCCAGCAGCTTATCTGGGACAAACCAAGAGACCCAGTACTTC
TRBJ2-5 TRBV6-5 many TRBD1 CASSYGQAETAQYF TGTGCCAGCAGTTATGGACAGGCGGAGACCGCCCAGTACTTC
TRBJ2-5 TRBV6-5 many - CASSSGTYQETQYF TGTGCCAGCAGTTCCGGGACTTACCAAGAGACCCAGTACTTC
TRBJ2-7 TRBV5-1 - TRBD1 CASSSLGQGAQGSEQYF TGCGCCAGCAGCTCCCTAGGACAGGGGGCGCAAGGGTCCGAGCAGTACTTC
TRBJ1-6 TRBV7-2 many - CASSLTGYSPLHF TGTGCCAGCAGCTTAACAGGGTATTCACCCCTCCACTTT
TRBJ2-7 TRBV20-1 many TRBD2 CSARDMAGGPYEQYF TGCAGTGCTAGAGATATGGCGGGGGGGCCCTACGAGCAGTACTTC
TRBJ1-6 TRBV6-5 many - CASSYKGENSPLHF TGTGCCAGCAGTTACAAGGGGGAAAATTCACCCCTCCACTTT
TRBJ1-6 TRBV6-1 many - CASSDDGGSGSPLHF TGTGCCAGCAGCGATGACGGGGGGAGCGGTTCACCCCTCCACTTT
TRBJ2-5 TRBV13 - - CASSLVREETQYF TGTGCCAGCAGCTTAGTAAGAGAGGAGACCCAGTACTTC
TRBJ1-5 TRBV20-1 many - CSASTEVGLSQHF TGCAGTGCCTCAACAGAAGTCGGTTTGTCCCAGCATTTT